This entry lists 20 T cell receptor beta chains sequenced from one sample in a study of PD-1 blockade in classical Hodgkin lymphoma. The time point: newly diagnosed, previously untreated cHL patient sample. Repertoires were generated with immunoSEQ multiplex PCR, while TCRdb's copy carries only in-frame clones and drops some. The table includes about 25,000 clones, 94% detected once. The sequenced material came from peripheral blood mononuclear cells (PBMCs). The receptors shown here come from a human donor with classical Hodgkin lymphoma.

The chain recombines TRBV29-1 with TRBJ2-2; weak D call: TRBD1 (5 bases). This CDR3 is built from 13 residues. CDR1 is SQVTM and CDR2 is ANQGSEA in the germline V gene. Deletions cut 8 bases from V and 3 bases from J, with 13 bases between. The CDR3 reads CSSRVVDTGELFF. CDR3 bases: TGCAGCTCCAGGGTCGTGGACACCGGGGAGCTGTTTTTT.

The chain is built from TRBV5-1 and TRBJ2-7; D tentatively reads TRBD1 or TRBD2 (5 bases each). The CDR3 has 13 amino acids. Germline V gene data show CDR1 as SGHRS and CDR2 as YFSETQ. V lost 0 bases and J 5 bases, leaving 9 bases between the germline ends. The chain's CDR3 is CASSLGGSDEQYF. As DNA, the CDR3 is TGCGCCAGCAGCTTGGGGGGGAGCGACGAGCAGTACTTC.

The chain has TRBV7-2 and TRBJ2-5; a possible D gene is TRBD1 (5 bases). The CDR3 is 13 residues long. Germline CDR1 SGHTA, CDR2 FQGNSA. Trimming took off 5 bases at V and 6 bases at J, with 13 bases between the two ends. CDR3 amino acids: CASSPGMRKTQYF. For the CDR3, the DNA is TGTGCCAGCAGCCCAGGGATGAGGAAGACCCAGTACTTC. Supplemented by reference TRBV7-2 and TRBJ2-5, the full variable domain reads GAGVSQSPSNKVTEKGKDVELRCDPISGHTALYWYRQSLGQGLEFLIYFQGNSAPDKSGLPSDRFSAERTGGSVSTLTIQRTQQEDSAVYLCASSPGMRKTQYFGPGTRLLVL.

This chain uses TRBV6-1 with TRBJ2-5, with D perhaps given as TRBD1 or TRBD2 (5 bases each). Between the trimmed V and J ends, which lost 7 bases and 4 bases, there was a span of 16 bases. CDR3 length: 14 amino acids. CDR1 and CDR2 from the germline V gene are MNHNS and SASEGT. CDR3 nucleotides: TGTGCCAGCACTAGGACCGCGAGGGGAGAGACCCAGTACTTC. Translated: CASTRTARGETQYF.

The V and J genes are TRBV19 and TRBJ1-1; no clear D. The CDR3 runs to 14 residues. Germline V lookup: CDR1 LNHDA, CDR2 SQIVND (reference sequence). V dropped 7 bases and J dropped 0 bases, with 12 bases sitting between them. The CDR3 nucleotides are TGTGCCAGTATCAGAGATACCTTGAACACTGAAGCTTTCTTT. It yields the protein CASIRDTLNTEAFF.

The chain couples TRBV7-9 to TRBJ1-5; a possible D gene is TRBD1 (5 bases). There are 15 residues in the CDR3. In germline, CDR1 is SEHNR, CDR2 FQNEAQ (reference sequence). V was cut by 5 bases and J by 0 bases, with 11 bases left in between. The CDR3 DNA sequence: TGTGCCAGCAGCCAAGGACACGGTAGCAATCAGCCCCAGCATTTT. It codes for CASSQGHGSNQPQHF. Full variable domain (missing parts from reference TRBV7-9 and TRBJ1-5): DTGVSQNPRHKITKRGQNVTFRCDPISEHNRLYWYRQTLGQGPEFLTYFQNEAQLEKSRLLSDRFSAERPKGSFSTLEIQRTEQGDSAMYLCASSQGHGSNQPQHFGDGTRLSIL.

The chain employs TRBV15 and TRBJ1-1; 7 bases line up with TRBD1. Germline CDR1 is LNHNV and CDR2 is YYDKDF (reference sequence). J was trimmed by 3 bases and V by 7 bases; bases with no gene match: 5. The CDR3 is made up of 13 amino acids. The CDR3 region is CATTSDRYTEAFF. The CDR3 nucleotides read TGTGCCACCACCTCGGACAGGTACACTGAAGCTTTCTTT.

The rearrangement links TRBV9 to TRBJ2-5; D is perhaps TRBD1 or TRBD2 (6 bases each). V lost 0 bases and J 5 bases, leaving 14 bases between the germline ends. The CDR3 sequence is 15 residues long. Germline V gene data show CDR1 as SGDLS and CDR2 as YYNGEE. In DNA, the CDR3 is TGTGCCAGCAGCGTAGCTGTACAGGGAGGTGAGACCCAGTACTTC. Its translation is CASSVAVQGGETQYF.

The V gene is TRBV6-5, the J gene TRBJ2-1; 11 positions match TRBD2. This CDR3 spans 15 amino acids. V dropped 4 bases and J dropped 5; count of bases not matched to a gene: 4. The germline CDR1 and CDR2 sequences are MNHEY and SVGAGI. The chain's CDR3 is CASSSGTSGHNEQFF. The CDR3 region has the DNA TGTGCCAGCAGTTCCGGGACTAGCGGTCACAATGAGCAGTTCTTC.

This chain links TRBV5-8 with TRBJ2-1; TRBD2 aligns across 11 bases. The length of the CDR3 is 16 residues. Germline loops: CDR1 SGHTS, CDR2 YDEGEE. The V and J ends lost 5 bases and 4 bases, in that order; junction bases with no gene match: 8. CDR3 sequence: CASSRRGTSGYNEQFF. As DNA, the CDR3 is TGTGCCAGCAGTCGTCGGGGGACTAGCGGTTACAATGAGCAGTTCTTC.

The chain has TRBV29-1 and TRBJ2-6, with D perhaps assigned TRBD1 or TRBD2 (5 bases each). The CDR3 is 18 amino acids. Germline V lookup: CDR1 SQVTM, CDR2 ANQGSEA. V was shortened by 0 bases and J by 0 bases, with 15 bases between the two germline ends. CDR3 in amino acids: CSVEERAGSPSGANVLTF. The CDR3 coding sequence is TGCAGCGTTGAAGAGCGGGCAGGGTCCCCCTCTGGGGCCAACGTCCTGACTTTC.

J is TRBJ1-1 and V is TRBV5-1, with TRBD1 matching 8 bases. J was trimmed by 1 base and V by 4 bases; bases with no gene match: 3. CDR3 size: 14 residues. Germline V CDR1 and CDR2: SGHRS, YFSETQ. As DNA, the CDR3 is TGCGCCAGCAGCACTGGACAGGGGAACACTGAAGCTTTCTTT. Its translation: CASSTGQGNTEAFF. The complete variable domain, with remaining parts taken from reference TRBV5-1 and TRBJ1-1, reads KAGVTQTPRYLIKTRGQQVTLSCSPISGHRSVSWYQQTPGQGLQFLFEYFSETQRNKGNFPGRFSGRQFSNSRSEMNVSTLELGDSALYLCASSTGQGNTEAFFGQGTRLTVV.

The chain is built from TRBV7-9 and TRBJ1-4; tentatively, D is TRBD1 (5 bases). The CDR3 loop spans 15 amino acids. Looked up from germline, CDR1 is SEHNR and CDR2 is FQNEAQ (reference sequence). Trimming shortened V by 3 bases and J by 6 bases, and 14 bases separated the two germline ends. CDR3 DNA sequence: TGTGCCAGCAGCTTTATGGCAGGGAGAGATGAAAAACTGTTTTTT. Its translation: CASSFMAGRDEKLFF.

This chain connects TRBV9 to TRBJ2-3; weak D call: TRBD2 (5 bases). This CDR3 spans 13 amino acids. V was clipped by 4 bases and J by 1 base, with 7 bases between them. Germline loops: CDR1 SGDLS, CDR2 YYNGEE. In nucleotides, the CDR3 is TGTGCCAGCAGCACGAGGGGCACAGATACGCAGTATTTT. Translating gives CASSTRGTDTQYF.

The V call is TRBV29-1, the J call TRBJ1-1; 7 positions agree with TRBD1. The CDR3 extends over 12 amino acids. The J segment lost 2 bases and the V segment lost 6 bases, leaving 3 bases of the junction unmatched. Germline values: CDR1 SQVTM, CDR2 ANQGSEA. This CDR3 is CSVRQGNTEAFF. The CDR3 coding sequence is TGCAGCGTAAGACAGGGTAACACTGAAGCTTTCTTT. Using reference TRBV29-1 and TRBJ1-1 for the parts outside the CDR3, the full variable domain is SAVISQKPSRDICQRGTSLTIQCQVDSQVTMMFWYRQQPGQSLTLIATANQGSEATYESGFVIDKFPISRPNLTFSTLTVSNMSPEDSSIYLCSVRQGNTEAFFGQGTRLTVV.

The rearrangement uses TRBV11-2 and TRBJ1-1; 9 positions match TRBD1. CDR1 and CDR2 (germline): SGHAT, FQNNGV. Trimming removed 5 bases from V and 4 bases from J; junction bases left unmatched: 5. The CDR3 has 14 amino acids. The CDR3 is CASSDRGSRTEAFF. In nucleotides, the CDR3 is TGTGCCAGCAGCGACAGGGGGTCTCGCACTGAAGCTTTCTTT.

The chain links TRBV4-3 to TRBJ2-2; tentatively, D is TRBD2 (5 bases). The germline V gene encodes CDR1 LGHNA and CDR2 YSLEER. Trimming left V 0 bases short and J 0 bases short, with 14 bases between. The CDR3 length is 18 residues. CDR3 amino acids: CASSQDLMSGTNTGELFF. The CDR3 nucleotides are TGCGCCAGCAGCCAAGATCTAATGAGCGGAACGAACACCGGGGAGCTGTTTTTT.

The V call is TRBV21-1, the J call TRBJ2-5; the table's D call, TRBD1, has no DNA check behind it. TRBV21-1 corresponds to a pseudogene. CDR3 length: 19 amino acids. The CDR3 protein is CASSKIPPRTQGMGETQYF. For the CDR3, the DNA is TGTGCCAGCAGCAAAATCCCCCCGAGGACACAGGGGATGGGGGAGACCCAGTACTTC.

The J gene is TRBJ2-6, the V gene TRBV5-4; D uncertain. The V end was cut by 3 bases, the J end by 0 bases, with 10 bases between. This CDR3 has 16 residues. CDR1 and CDR2 from the germline V gene are SGHNT and YYREEE (reference sequence). The CDR3: CASSSLDRSGANVLTF. CDR3 sequence (DNA): TGTGCCAGCAGCTCCCTCGACCGCTCTGGGGCCAACGTCCTGACTTTC.

The chain is built from TRBV6-1 and TRBJ2-7, with D possibly TRBD1 on 6 matching bases. Germline CDR1 MNHNS, CDR2 SASEGT. Between the trimmed V and J ends, which lost 6 bases and 3 bases, there was a span of 18 bases. The CDR3 contains 15 residues. The CDR3 spells CASRIRQEPYYEQYF. CDR3 sequence (DNA): TGTGCCAGCAGGATTCGACAGGAACCTTACTACGAGCAGTACTTC.